The clone carrying this T cell receptor beta chain was seen many times. The antigen remains unidentified. The data were taken from a study of blood T cells in healthy people across ages. Overall study results and limits: Naive CD4+ cells and diversity were both higher in long-lived donors than in aged donors.

The use of a sample-barcoded 5' primer and a J-beta primer mix characterized a second PCR of about 7 to 12 cycles. TCRdb fed the 5' RACE reads into MiXCR, producing one record per CDR3 protein. The profile shows about 780,000 distinct CDR3 sequences, approximately 59% of them singletons. Caucasian, healthy and from Russia, the donors were aged between roughly 6 and 100. Germline V lookup: CDR1 SQVTM, CDR2 ANQGSEA. The CDR3 runs to 11 residues. The ends were cut back, 4 bases at V and 6 bases at J, with 8 bases in the middle. The chain employs TRBV29-1 and TRBJ2-3; D call uncertain. The clonotype originates from a young man in good health. Source material: blood. The CDR3 sequence: CSVGTEDTQYF. The CDR3 DNA is TGCAGCGTTGGTACGGAGGATACGCAGTATTTT.